The 21 T cell receptor beta chains given below trace back to one sample, sequenced in a study of T cell responses to AZD1222 COVID-19 vaccine. TCRdb's copy holds only in-frame clones and misses some; the assay was immunoSEQ multiplex PCR. The repertoire holds 120,000 to 150,000 clones, with roughly nine tenths as singletons. Sequencing was performed on peripheral blood, taken 28 days after the second AZD1222 dose. The origin of the receptors is an adult who received the AZD1222 COVID-19 vaccine.

This clone appeared a single time. The gene calls are TRBV5-4 and TRBJ1-1; weak D call: TRBD1 (5 bases). V dropped 9 bases and J dropped 0 bases, with 9 bases sitting between them. CDR1 is SGHNT, CDR2 YYREEE, per germline (reference sequence). The CDR3 runs 12 residues. CDR3 nucleotide sequence: TGTGCCACCGCAGGGCTGAACACTGAAGCTTTCTTT. Translated: CATAGLNTEAFF.

This chain joins TRBV20-1 and TRBJ2-1, with D perhaps being TRBD1 or TRBD2 (5 bases each). With 3 bases removed from V and 6 bases from J, the gap between germline ends came to 15 bases. This CDR3 is 14 amino acids long. The germline CDR1 and CDR2 sequences are DFQATT and SNEGSKA (reference sequence). This CDR3 reads CSASQGLAVNEQFF. The CDR3 DNA follows: TGCAGTGCTAGTCAGGGCCTAGCCGTCAATGAGCAGTTCTTC.

This chain connects TRBV27 to TRBJ2-7; 8 positions match TRBD2. Germline V gives CDR1 MNHEY, CDR2 SMNVEV (reference sequence). The CDR3 is made up of 16 amino acids. The trim removed 3 bases at V and 5 bases at J, leaving 12 bases unmatched. Here the CDR3 DNA reads TGTGCCAGCAGTTTTTCTTCGGGACTAGTTTTCCACGAGCAGTACTTC. Its protein is CASSFSSGLVFHEQYF.

The table lists this clone with a few counts. The chain is built from TRBV10-2 and TRBJ2-5, with unresolved D. CDR1 WSHSY and CDR2 SAAADI come from the germline V gene. V shed 5 bases and J shed 7 bases, with 14 bases lying between them. The CDR3 spans 13 residues. CDR3 sequence: CASSQLGWGTQYF. CDR3 coding DNA: TGCGCCAGCAGTCAACTGGGTTGGGGGACCCAGTACTTC.

This chain links TRBV4-2 with TRBJ2-3; D might be TRBD1 (6 bases). The CDR3 runs 13 residues. Germline CDR1 and CDR2: LGHNA and YNFKEQ. V lost 4 bases and J lost 7, with 12 bases in between. The DNA of the CDR3 is TGTGCCAGCAGCCCATCCCGGGACAATACGCAGTATTTT. Its translation: CASSPSRDNTQYF.

The chain couples TRBV7-2 to TRBJ1-5; D is ambiguous. CDR1 is SGHTA, CDR2 FQGNSA, per germline. The CDR3 loop spans 15 amino acids. Between the trimmed V and J ends, which lost 1 base and 0 bases, there was a span of 7 bases. This chain's CDR3 is CASSLGQTSNQPQHF. The DNA for the CDR3 is TGTGCCAGCAGCTTAGGGCAGACTAGCAATCAGCCCCAGCATTTT.

The CDR3 DNA reads TGTGCCAGCAGCTTGGACAGGGGAATGGATTGGGAAGCTTTCTTT. Protein: CASSLDRGMDWEAFF. The chain carries TRBV7-2 and TRBJ1-1; 9 bases agree with TRBD1. Germline V gene sequence: CDR1 SGHTA, CDR2 FQGNSA. The CDR3 extends over 15 amino acids. J was trimmed by 8 bases and V by 3 bases; bases with no gene match: 10. The full variable domain, completed using reference TRBV7-2 and TRBJ1-1, is GAGVSQSPSNKVTEKGKDVELRCDPISGHTALYWYRQSLGQGLEFLIYFQGNSAPDKSGLPSDRFSAERTGGSVSTLTIQRTQQEDSAVYLCASSLDRGMDWEAFFGQGTRLTVV.

The chain uses TRBV7-3 and TRBJ2-2, with D possibly being TRBD1 (5 bases). CDR1 SGHTA and CDR2 FQGTGA come from the germline V gene. This CDR3 comprises 15 residues. V lost 3 bases and J lost 0, with 8 bases in between. The CDR3 region has the DNA TGTGCCAGCAGCTTTGAAGGGGCGAACACCGGGGAGCTGTTTTTT. Translated: CASSFEGANTGELFF.

This chain links TRBV6-4 with TRBJ1-1; TRBD1 agrees at 8 bases. V was pared by 7 bases and J by 2 bases, with 6 bases of the junction left unmatched. CDR3 length: 14 residues. Germline V lookup: CDR1 MRHNA, CDR2 SNTAGT. CDR3 coding DNA: TGTGCCAGCATCGGACAGGGCCTAAACACTGAAGCTTTCTTT. Translating gives CASIGQGLNTEAFF.

The chain couples TRBV5-6 to TRBJ2-2; D ambiguous. Germline CDR1 reads SGHDT; CDR2 reads YYEEEE. The CDR3 loop spans 15 amino acids. V was cut by 4 bases and J by 1 base, with 11 bases left in between. The CDR3 DNA is TGTGCCAGCAGCCCTTTGGCACTGAACACCGGGGAGCTGTTTTTT. This gives the protein CASSPLALNTGELFF. Combining the CDR3 with reference TRBV5-6 and TRBJ2-2 gives the whole variable domain DAGVTQSPTHLIKTRGQQVTLRCSPKSGHDTVSWYQQALGQGPQFIFQYYEEEERQRGNFPDRFSGHQFPNYSSELNVNALLLGDSALYLCASSPLALNTGELFFGEGSRLTVL.

The chain links TRBV4-1 to TRBJ1-5; 7 bases are shared with TRBD1. Germline V CDR1 and CDR2: MGHRA, YSYEKL. This CDR3 is 14 amino acids long. Trimming at V came to 4 bases and at J to 13 bases, leaving 13 bases not matched to a gene. This CDR3 is CASSLRPAGGRQHF. The CDR3 region has the DNA TGCGCCAGCAGCCTTCGACCGGCAGGGGGTAGACAGCATTTT.

V gene TRBV5-1 combines with J gene TRBJ1-1; possibly TRBD1 for D (5 bases). Germline loops: CDR1 SGHRS, CDR2 YFSETQ. With 3 bases removed from V and 0 bases from J, the gap between germline ends came to 18 bases. The CDR3 covers 17 residues. The CDR3: CASSSAGASNLNTEAFF. The CDR3 DNA follows: TGCGCCAGCAGCTCCGCCGGGGCGAGCAACTTGAACACTGAAGCTTTCTTT.

CDR3 coding DNA: TGTGCCAGCAGCTTTCAGGAATCGCGTATGGACGTC. Protein sequence: CASSFQESRMDV. The chain carries TRBV5-4 and TRBJ2-7; the D is unclear. This CDR3 has 12 amino acids. Germline CDR1 reads SGHNT; CDR2 reads YYREEE (reference sequence).

This rearrangement joins TRBV3-1 (or the pseudogene TRBV3-2) to TRBJ2-1; no clear D. CDR1 LGHDT and CDR2 YNNKEL come from the germline V gene (reference sequence). CDR3 length: 18 amino acids. V was cut by 0 bases and J by 0 bases, with 15 bases left in between. The CDR3: CASSQERIYSSSYNEQFF. CDR3 nucleotides: TGTGCCAGCAGCCAAGAAAGGATTTACTCGAGCTCCTACAATGAGCAGTTCTTC.

The chain uses TRBV28 and TRBJ2-1; unclear D gene. The CDR3 is 13 amino acids. Trimming removed 2 bases at V and 6 bases at J, with 8 bases between. Per the germline V gene, CDR1 is MDHEN and CDR2 is SYDVKM. The DNA of the CDR3 is TGTGCCAGCAGTTTAAAGTCCGGCAATGAGCAGTTCTTC. This codes for CASSLKSGNEQFF. Using reference TRBV28 and TRBJ2-1 for the parts outside the CDR3, the full variable domain is DVKVTQSSRYLVKRTGEKVFLECVQDMDHENMFWYRQDPGLGLRLIYFSYDVKMKEKGDIPEGYSVSREKKERFSLILESASTNQTSMYLCASSLKSGNEQFFGPGTRLTVL.

This clone was counted once. The chain joins TRBV19 to TRBJ1-2; unclear D gene. The CDR3 extends over 13 amino acids. Per the germline V gene, CDR1 is LNHDA and CDR2 is SQIVND (reference sequence). Trimming stripped 6 bases from V and 8 bases from J, with 16 bases between. This CDR3 is CASRNSQLRGYTF. The CDR3 DNA follows: TGTGCCAGTAGAAACAGCCAACTGCGCGGCTACACCTTC.

Here the CDR3 reads CAWSYNEKLFF. CDR3 bases: TGTGCCTGGAGTTATAATGAAAAACTGTTTTTT. The genes are TRBV30 and TRBJ1-4; D is ambiguous. The CDR3 is 11 residues long. The ends were cut back, 2 bases at V and 4 bases at J, with 2 bases in the middle. In germline, CDR1 is GTSNPN, CDR2 SVGIG (reference sequence). Full variable domain (rest looked up from reference TRBV30 and TRBJ1-4): SQTIHQWPATLVQPVGSPLSLECTVEGTSNPNLYWYRQAAGRGLQLLFYSVGIGQISSEVPQNLSASRPQDRQFILSSKKLLLSDSGFYLCAWSYNEKLFFGSGTQLSVL.

CDR3 region: CATSRDGGLSYEQYF. In nucleotides, the CDR3 is TGTGCCACCAGCAGAGATGGAGGATTATCCTACGAGCAGTACTTC. V is TRBV15 and J is TRBJ2-7; D is possibly TRBD2 (5 bases). The germline V gene has CDR1 LNHNV and CDR2 YYDKDF (reference sequence). The V end was cut by 0 bases, the J end by 1 base, with 10 bases between. The CDR3 length is 15 residues.

This rearrangement joins TRBV7-2 to TRBJ1-1; D uncertain. The ends were cut back, 6 bases at V and 3 bases at J, with 11 bases in the middle. Germline V gene lookup returns CDR1 SGHTA and CDR2 FQGNSA. The CDR3 loop spans 13 amino acids. CDR3 region: CASRVQEDTEAFF. The CDR3 region has the DNA TGTGCCAGCAGGGTACAAGAGGACACTGAAGCTTTCTTT.

The rearrangement links TRBV6-4 to TRBJ2-1; 12 bases line up with TRBD1. The CDR3 covers 15 residues. Germline trimming cut 6 bases from V and 6 bases from J; bases unmatched to any gene: 6. Germline CDR1 MRHNA, CDR2 SNTAGT. In DNA form, the CDR3 reads TGTGCCAGCAGCTCGGGACAGGGGGCGTTCAATGAGCAGTTCTTC. Residues: CASSSGQGAFNEQFF.

The chain carries TRBV19 and TRBJ1-2, with D possibly matching TRBD1 (6 bases). The ends were cut back, 7 bases at V and 4 bases at J, with 19 bases in the middle. This CDR3 comprises 15 residues. Germline assignment: CDR1 LNHDA and CDR2 SQIVND (reference sequence). The CDR3, as DNA: TGTGCCAGTATCGCGGGAGGGGGAGCCCCCTATGGCTACACCTTC. Its protein product is CASIAGGGAPYGYTF.